These 17 T cell receptor beta chains were sequenced from one sample in a study of CD8+ T cells in alopecia areata. Reverse transcription of extracted RNA yielded cDNA, which provided the sequencing template. Method: immunoSEQ multiplex PCR; TCRdb's copy keeps in-frame clones and lacks some. Recorded here are around 100,000 clones, none singletons. Input material: lesional skin. These receptors were collected from a C3H/HeJ mouse with alopecia areata. The MHC haplotype recorded for the strain is H2-k.

This clone has only a few counts. Here the gene names and germline are mouse. The read halts 4 residues ahead of the CDR3 end, with the missing end drawn from the germline J gene. The V gene is TRBV13-2, the J gene TRBJ2-1, with 8 bases lining up with TRBD1. CDR1 NNHNN and CDR2 SYGAGS come from the germline V gene (reference sequence). The CDR3 is made up of 13 amino acids. CDR3 region: CASGGTGRAEQFF. The CDR3 DNA, read in part, is TGTGCCAGCGGTGGGACAGGGAGAGCT.

This clone came up a few times. Genes and germline are mouse. The read stops 4 residues short of the end of the CDR3; the missing end is completed from the germline J gene. The chain uses TRBV19 and TRBJ1-1; maybe TRBD1 (5 bases). V lost 6 bases, J lost 2 bases, and 8 bases lay in between. Per the germline V gene, CDR1 is FNHDT and CDR2 is SITEND (reference sequence). The CDR3 is 12 residues long. The CDR3 loop is CASNQGNTEVFF. The CDR3 bases that were read are TGTGCCAGCAACCAGGGCAACACA. Looking up the rest from reference TRBV19 and TRBJ1-1 gives the full variable domain: GGIITQTPKFLIGQEGQKLTLKCQQNFNHDTMYWYRQDSGKGLRLIYYSITENDLQKGDLSEGYDASREKKSSFSLTVTSAQKNEMAVFLCASNQGNTEVFFGKGTRLTVV.

This clone occurred a few times. Genes and germline are mouse. The CDR3 end lies 4 residues beyond the end of the read and is filled in from the germline J gene. The chain links TRBV13-1 to TRBJ2-4, with 9 bases lining up with TRBD2. This CDR3 is built from 17 residues. V lost 2 bases, J lost 0 bases, and 7 bases stayed unmatched. Germline V lookup: CDR1 NSHNY, CDR2 SYGAGN. The CDR3 sequence: CASSDPWTGVSQNTLYF. CDR3 DNA (partial): TGTGCCAGCAGTGACCCCTGGACTGGGGTTAGTCAAAAC.

There are a few counts of this clone. Mouse gene names apply. Incomplete CDR3 DNA: TGTGCCAGCAGTGGCCTCTTGGGGACAGGGTCA. It translates to CASSGLLGTGS. From start to end, the CDR3 is CASSGLLGTGSEVFF. The V call is TRBV13-1, the J call TRBJ1-1, with TRBD1 matching 9 bases. The read terminates 4 residues before the CDR3 end, so the remaining end is supplied by the germline J gene. Looked up from germline, CDR1 is NSHNY and CDR2 is SYGAGN. The CDR3 loop spans 15 amino acids.

Note on this clone: The protein recorded in TCRdb does not match the translated DNA at residue 13; the protein presented here comes from translating the DNA. Genes and germline come from the mouse. The read falls 3 residues short of the CDR3 end, and the missing part is taken from the germline J gene. The rearrangement joins TRBV1 to TRBJ1-3; 10 bases align to TRBD1. CDR3 length: 16 amino acids. Losses at the gene ends were 3 bases for V and 4 bases for J; bases not matched to a gene: 6. CDR1 and CDR2 from the germline V gene are NSQYPW and LRSPGD (reference sequence). The part of the CDR3 DNA that was read is TGCACCTGCAGTGCTCGACAGGGGGCGCGGGGAAATACG. The encoded protein is CTCSARQGARGNT. In full, the CDR3 reads CTCSARQGARGNTLYF.

Notes on this clone: Gene names follow the mouse nomenclature. The observed sequence ends 4 residues before the CDR3 terminus, with the missing tail filled in from the germline J gene. The genes are TRBV13-2 and TRBJ2-3, with D uncertain. Germline assignment: CDR1 NNHNN and CDR2 SYGAGS (reference sequence). With 2 bases removed from V and 0 bases from J, the gap between germline ends came to 7 bases. The length of the CDR3 is 14 residues. The CDR3 here is CASGDKTSAETLYF. The DNA read from the CDR3 is TGTGCCAGCGGTGACAAAACTAGTGCAGAA.

As regards this clone: Gene names are mouse gene names. The CDR3 DNA, read in part, is TGTGCCAGCAGTACTGGACTGGGGGCCCTCTATGCT. This encodes CASSTGLGALYA. In full, the CDR3 reads CASSTGLGALYAEQFF. The chain carries TRBV19 and TRBJ2-1; 10 bases are a match to TRBD2. Sequencing ends 4 residues short of the CDR3 end; the germline J gene provides the rest. The CDR3 loop spans 16 amino acids. The V segment lost 3 bases and the J segment 3 bases; nucleotides outside the gene matches: 6. The germline V gene encodes CDR1 FNHDT and CDR2 SITEND (reference sequence).

This clone has ten or more counts. The genes and germline here are from mouse. The read comes to an end 4 residues before the CDR3 does, leaving the germline J gene to fill in the end. The rearrangement joins TRBV13-3 to TRBJ2-2, with 8 bases lining up with TRBD2. Germline V gene lookup returns CDR1 NNHDY and CDR2 SYVADS. V shed 5 bases and J 6 bases; nucleotides not matched to a gene: 0. The CDR3 runs to 12 residues. Here the CDR3 reads CASRTGAGQLYF. CDR3 bases read: TGTGCCAGCAGGACTGGGGCCGGG.

This clone has a handful of counts. Gene names and germline refer to mouse. Read data end 4 residues before the CDR3 end; the end is taken from the germline J gene. J is TRBJ2-2 and V is TRBV19, with D possibly being TRBD1 (6 bases). The CDR3 length is 16 residues. In germline, CDR1 is FNHDT, CDR2 SITEND (reference sequence). Trimming removed 1 base from V and 0 bases from J, with 10 bases in between. The CDR3 here is CASSILDSANTGQLYF. CDR3 DNA, as far as it was read: TGTGCCAGCAGTATATTGGACAGTGCAAACACCGGG.

As concerns this clone: Genes here carry mouse names. Read sequence stops 4 residues before the CDR3 end, and the germline J gene provides the missing end. V gene TRBV17 combines with J gene TRBJ2-7; 11 bases map to TRBD2. The CDR3 runs 15 residues. CDR1 MNHDT and CDR2 YYDKIL come from the germline V gene. V lost 5 bases and J lost 0; bases outside the gene matches: 3. Partial CDR3 DNA: TGTGCTAGCAGTCCCGACTGGGGGGGCTCCTAT. Translating it yields CASSPDWGGSY. The CDR3 reads in full as CASSPDWGGSYEQYF.

This clone came up a few times. Gene names follow the mouse nomenclature. The read comes to an end 4 residues before the CDR3 does, leaving the germline J gene to fill in the end. This sequence joins TRBV13-1 and TRBJ2-3, with D possibly being TRBD2 (6 bases). The length of the CDR3 is 16 residues. The germline gives CDR1 NSHNY, CDR2 SYGAGN. Trimming took off 1 base at V and 0 bases at J, with 12 bases between the two ends. CDR3 DNA, as far as it was read: TGTGCCAGCAGTGATCCCTGGGGACTTAGTGCAGAA. Its translation: CASSDPWGLSAE. The whole CDR3 protein is CASSDPWGLSAETLYF.

This clone was counted only a few times. Each gene name is a mouse one. Coverage ceases 4 residues before the CDR3 finishes, and the germline J gene fills in the end. V usage is TRBV13-3 and J usage is TRBJ2-7; possibly TRBD1 for D (6 bases). This CDR3 contains 14 residues. Germline CDR1 NNHDY, CDR2 SYVADS. The CDR3 bases that were read are TGTGCCAGCAGTGGGCCGGGACAACTATAT. Residues: CASSGPGQLY. From start to end, the CDR3 is CASSGPGQLYEQYF.

In this sample, this clone turned up a few times. Mouse names are used for the genes. The DNA ends 4 residues before the CDR3 does, and the rest of the CDR3 is filled in from the germline J gene. The chain employs TRBV5 and TRBJ1-1, with a tentative D call TRBD1 (6 bases). CDR1 is LGHNA and CDR2 is YNLKQL in the germline V gene (reference sequence). This CDR3 has 13 residues. V dropped 4 bases and J dropped 4 bases, with 10 bases sitting between them. The covered CDR3 bases are TGTGCCAGCAGCCTCCGGGACACCACA. Translation: CASSLRDTT. The entire CDR3 sequence reads CASSLRDTTEVFF.

Only a few counts were recorded for this clone. Mouse names are used for the genes. The CDR3 end lies 4 residues beyond the end of the read and is filled in from the germline J gene. The J gene is TRBJ2-2, the V gene TRBV31, with TRBD1 as a possible D gene (5 bases). This CDR3 is built from 13 residues. Trimming took off 3 bases at V and 2 bases at J, with 7 bases between the two ends. Germline V gives CDR1 GKSSPN, CDR2 SITVG. The CDR3 region is CAWRRQNTGQLYF. The CDR3 DNA, read in part, is TGTGCCTGGAGGAGACAGAACACCGGG.

This clone has ten or more counts. Genes and germline are mouse. The read ends 4 residues early relative to the CDR3; the germline J gene fills the gap. The chain combines TRBV17 with TRBJ2-5; D might be TRBD1 (6 bases). The CDR3 consists of 15 residues. The germline CDR1 and CDR2 sequences are MNHDT and YYDKIL. V dropped 0 bases and J dropped 3 bases, with 10 bases sitting between them. The CDR3 DNA, read in part, is TGTGCTAGCAGTAGAGATCCGGGACATCAAGAC. This gives the protein CASSRDPGHQD. The full-length CDR3 reads as CASSRDPGHQDTQYF. Full variable domain (missing parts from reference TRBV17 and TRBJ2-5): DTTVKQNPRYKLARVGKPVNLICSQTMNHDTMYWYQKKPNQAPKLLLFYYDKILNREADTFEKFQSSRPNNSFCSLYIGSAGLEYSAMYLCASSRDPGHQDTQYFGPGTRLLVL.

About this clone itself: Mouse gene names and germline throughout. The CDR3 end falls 4 residues outside the read, so it is completed with the germline J gene. The genes are TRBV13-1 and TRBJ1-1, with D hard to call. The V and J ends lost 1 base and 0 bases respectively, with 7 bases between them. Germline CDR1 reads NSHNY; CDR2 reads SYGAGN. CDR3 length: 14 amino acids. The CDR3 spells CASSDNIANTEVFF. The CDR3 bases that were read are TGTGCCAGCAGTGATAACATAGCAAACACA.

A remark on this clone: These gene names are mouse names. Read sequence stops 4 residues before the CDR3 end, and the germline J gene provides the missing end. J is TRBJ2-1 and V is TRBV1; 8 nucleotides match TRBD2. The CDR3 is 15 amino acids. The germline gives CDR1 NSQYPW, CDR2 LRSPGD (reference sequence). Here the CDR3 reads CTCSADMGGRAEQFF. CDR3 bases read: TGCACCTGCAGTGCAGATATGGGGGGGAGAGCT.